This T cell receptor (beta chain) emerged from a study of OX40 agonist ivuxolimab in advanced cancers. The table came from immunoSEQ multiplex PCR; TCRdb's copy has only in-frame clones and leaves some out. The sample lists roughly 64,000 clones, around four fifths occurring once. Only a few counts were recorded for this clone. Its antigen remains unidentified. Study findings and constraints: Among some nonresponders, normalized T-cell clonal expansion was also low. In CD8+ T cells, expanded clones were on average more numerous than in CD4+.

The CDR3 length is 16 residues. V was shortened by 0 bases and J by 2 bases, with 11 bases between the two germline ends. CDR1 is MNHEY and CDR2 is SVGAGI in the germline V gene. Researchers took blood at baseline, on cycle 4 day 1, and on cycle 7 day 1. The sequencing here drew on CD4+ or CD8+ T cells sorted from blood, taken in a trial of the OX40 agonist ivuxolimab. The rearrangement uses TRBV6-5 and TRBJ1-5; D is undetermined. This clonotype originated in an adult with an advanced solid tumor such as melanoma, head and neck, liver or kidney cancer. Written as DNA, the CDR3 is TGTGCCAGCAGTTACTCGGGTCCCCGGGGCAATCAGCCCCAGCATTTT. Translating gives CASSYSGPRGNQPQHF.